The source of this T cell receptor beta chain is a study of liver allograft versus peripheral blood T cells (dated by TCRdb to about 2020). Regarding the complete study: The study compared T cell receptor repertoires found within transplanted livers against repertoires in the peripheral blood of liver transplant recipients.

Summary of the overall study and its limitations: The T cell receptor repertoires within liver allografts were reported to be different from the T cell receptor repertoires detected in peripheral blood.

This clonotype is deemed medium-sized (0.01 to 0.1%). Its specific antigen is unknown. Qualities for individual bases were not recorded, and no much larger clone is one base off. This sample was sequenced with an Illumina MiSeq. The public reads were reanalyzed by TCRdb: fastp trimming at Q25, MiXCR alignment, in-frame beta chains only. Here each entry gathers all rows of one CDR3 protein and keeps the most common genes and DNA. Recorded for this sample are roughly 1,000 distinct CDR3 sequences; 15% to 20% of them occurred a single time. Of the sample, 9.5% to 15% falls within the top ten clones. V trim: 1 base; J trim: 8 bases; unmatched bases: 3. The CDR3 spans 14 residues, from the cysteine through the phenylalanine. The read is trimmed to its CDR3 DNA, 42 bases read in frame from base 1. Looking up the germline V gene yields CDR1 ENHRY and CDR2 SYGVKD.

The V and J segments used are TRBV10-3 and TRBJ2-1; 9 junctional bases match TRBD2. This sequence was found in a human patient who had a liver transplant. After a transplant, some T cells may have been passed on by the graft donor. The DNA reads TGTGCCATCAGTGAGTTGGCGGGGGGGGATGAGCAGTTCTTC. Its translation is CAISELAGGDEQFF.